One sample yielded the 25 T cell receptor beta chains listed below, sequenced in a study of T cells in Graves' hyperthyroidism and ophthalmopathy. There were TCR beta CDR3 regions amplified from RNA transcripts. An initial round of RT-PCR targeting the TCR CDR3 relied on the HTBI primer set. TCRdb re-analysed the multiplex PCR reads in MiXCR, keeping a single row per CDR3 protein. The data show about 580,000 distinct CDR3 sequences, with more than 45% seen just once and about 8% held by the top ten. The material sequenced was peripheral blood or thyroid tissue (not recorded which). The source is a woman younger than 30 with Graves' hyperthyroidism.

The chain couples TRBV29-1 to TRBJ1-1; 7 bases are shared with TRBD1. The CDR3 loop spans 17 amino acids. The J segment lost 0 bases and the V segment lost 3 bases, leaving 13 bases of the junction unmatched. Germline loops: CDR1 SQVTM, CDR2 ANQGSEA. The CDR3 bases are TGCAGCGTTGACCAACATACAGGGGCAGTACTGAACACTGAAGCTTTCTTT. It translates to CSVDQHTGAVLNTEAFF. The complete variable domain, with remaining parts taken from reference TRBV29-1 and TRBJ1-1, reads SAVISQKPSRDICQRGTSLTIQCQVDSQVTMMFWYRQQPGQSLTLIATANQGSEATYESGFVIDKFPISRPNLTFSTLTVSNMSPEDSSIYLCSVDQHTGAVLNTEAFFGQGTRLTVV.

This chain joins TRBV29-1 and TRBJ2-7, with D perhaps given as TRBD1 or TRBD2 (5 bases each). Germline assignment: CDR1 SQVTM and CDR2 ANQGSEA. This CDR3 has 12 residues. The V gene lost 6 bases and the J gene lost 3 bases, with 12 bases spanning the gap. CDR3 protein: CSVETGGYEQYF. The CDR3 DNA is TGCAGCGTGGAAACAGGAGGCTACGAGCAGTACTTC.

This clonotype was recorded at least ten times. This chain joins TRBV19 and TRBJ2-2; TRBD2 matches at 7 bases. This CDR3 is 14 amino acids long. Losses at the gene ends were 3 bases for V and 9 bases for J; bases not matched to a gene: 7. Germline V gene sequence: CDR1 LNHDA, CDR2 SQIVND (reference sequence). The CDR3 nucleotides are TGTGCCAGTAGTATGGTTCTAGCGGACTGGGAGCTGTTTTTT. It codes for CASSMVLADWELFF.

This clonotype came up once. The chain employs TRBV20-1 and TRBJ1-5; 9 bases map to TRBD2. The J call is in doubt because the DNA end fits TRBJ2-3 better. The CDR3 extends over 16 amino acids. The germline V gene encodes CDR1 DFQATT and CDR2 SNEGSKA (reference sequence). The CDR3 reads CSARGGRATGADTQYF. The CDR3 DNA reads TGCAGTGCTAGGGGCGGGAGGGCCACGGGGGCAGATACGCAGTATTTT.

This clonotype has a count of ten or more. This chain joins TRBV20-1 and TRBJ1-2; 7 nucleotides match TRBD1. There are 13 residues in the CDR3. Trimming took 5 bases from V and 5 from J; bases not matched to a gene: 8. Germline CDR1 reads DFQATT; CDR2 reads SNEGSKA (reference sequence). CDR3 nucleotide sequence: TGCAGTGCTCTAGGAGACAGGGCGTATGGCTACACCTTC. As protein: CSALGDRAYGYTF.

This clonotype was found many times. The chain employs TRBV9 and TRBJ2-2; D is unclear. The V end was cut by 3 bases, the J end by 1 base, with 7 bases between. This CDR3 contains 14 residues. The germline V gene encodes CDR1 SGDLS and CDR2 YYNGEE. The CDR3 region has the DNA TGTGCCAGCAGCGCCAGGCAGAACACCGGGGAGCTGTTTTTT. Translated, it gives CASSARQNTGELFF.

Ten or more counts support this clonotype. The chain recombines TRBV5-1 with TRBJ1-1; TRBD1 agrees at 7 bases. Losses at the gene ends were 7 bases for V and 2 bases for J; bases not matched to a gene: 8. The CDR3 runs to 14 residues. Germline V gives CDR1 SGHRS, CDR2 YFSETQ. This CDR3 is CASATGRFNTEAFF. In DNA form, the CDR3 reads TGCGCCAGCGCGACAGGGAGGTTTAACACTGAAGCTTTCTTT.

This clonotype has ten or more counts. The chain has TRBV7-9 and TRBJ2-5; no definite D call. Germline CDR1 and CDR2: SEHNR and FQNEAQ (reference sequence). Trimming pared 5 bases from V and 5 bases from J, leaving 18 bases between. The CDR3 spans 15 residues. The CDR3 protein is CASSLHRRRNETQYF. The CDR3 nucleotides read TGTGCCAGCAGCCTCCATCGTCGGCGGAACGAGACCCAGTACTTC.

This chain joins TRBV29-1 and TRBJ2-7, with 14 bases matching TRBD2. After removal of 3 bases from V and 0 bases from J, the junction contained 1 base not matched to a gene. Per germline, CDR1 SQVTM and CDR2 ANQGSEA. This CDR3 comprises 15 residues. CDR3 residues: CSVDGTSGSSYEQYF. The CDR3 DNA follows: TGCAGCGTTGACGGGACTAGCGGGAGCTCCTACGAGCAGTACTTC.

The chain couples TRBV2 to TRBJ1-3; no definite D call. CDR3 length: 12 amino acids. Trimming took off 4 bases at V and 8 bases at J, with 9 bases between the two ends. Germline V gene sequence: CDR1 SNHLY, CDR2 FYNNEI. In nucleotides, the CDR3 is TGTGCCAGCAGTGGTCTAGCGGACACCATATATTTT. It specifies CASSGLADTIYF.

The chain is built from TRBV15 and TRBJ2-6; no clear D gene. This CDR3 is 15 amino acids long. The V and J ends lost 0 bases and 4 bases respectively, with 7 bases between them. The germline CDR1 and CDR2 sequences are LNHNV and YYDKDF (reference sequence). The CDR3 nucleotides read TGTGCCACCAGCAGAGATGAGCCAGGGGCCAACGTCCTGACTTTC. Its protein is CATSRDEPGANVLTF.

CDR3 protein: CRGQGASQYF. The CDR3 DNA follows: TGCAGGGGACAGGGGGCCTCGCAGTACTTC. The rearrangement links TRBV29-1 to TRBJ2-7; 12 positions agree with TRBD1. Germline V gene data show CDR1 as SQVTM and CDR2 as ANQGSEA. The CDR3 is made up of 10 amino acids.

The CDR3 loop reads CASSLVRGKGDTQYF. The DNA for the CDR3 is TGTGCCAGCAGCTTAGTTCGCGGAAAGGGGGATACGCAGTATTTT. The V and J genes are TRBV7-2 and TRBJ2-3; perhaps TRBD1 as D (5 bases). CDR1 and CDR2 from the germline V gene are SGHTA and FQGNSA. The CDR3 runs 15 residues. V lost 1 base and J lost 6, with 14 bases in between.

Notes on this clonotype: A much larger clone lies one base from this, so it may be a read error. This chain uses TRBV7-8 with TRBJ2-7, with D unclear. V was pared by 2 bases and J by 3 bases, with 14 bases between. The CDR3 length is 15 residues. From germline, CDR1 is SGHVS and CDR2 FQNEAQ. The CDR3 DNA reads TGTGCCAGCAGCTTATCCTCGGAATACCACTACGAGCAGTACTTC. Translating gives CASSLSSEYHYEQYF.

This clonotype was seen many times. V gene TRBV6-6 combines with J gene TRBJ2-5; 11 bases line up with TRBD2. Germline CDR1 reads MNHNY; CDR2 reads SVGAGI (reference sequence). J lost 2 bases, V lost 3 bases, and 5 bases had no gene match. CDR3 size: 16 residues. The CDR3: CASSYVPSGRQETQYF. DNA for the CDR3: TGTGCCAGCAGTTATGTTCCTAGCGGGAGGCAAGAGACCCAGTACTTC.

This clonotype was seen repeatedly, ten times or more. The chain employs TRBV9 and TRBJ2-5; maybe TRBD2 (5 bases). The germline CDR1 and CDR2 sequences are SGDLS and YYNGEE. The V end was cut by 1 base, the J end by 1 base, with 8 bases between. The CDR3 spans 14 residues. CDR3 loop: CASSVMDFQETQYF. CDR3 nucleotide sequence: TGTGCCAGCAGCGTAATGGACTTCCAAGAGACCCAGTACTTC.

This clonotype showed up just a few times. This chain joins TRBV24-1 and TRBJ2-5; 9 bases match TRBD1. V was clipped by 7 bases and J by 5 bases; unmatched bases: 10. The CDR3 totals 15 residues. The germline CDR1 and CDR2 sequences are KGHDR and SFDVKD. DNA for the CDR3: TGTGCCACCAGCGCGTGGGACAGGGTAGGGGAGACCCAGTACTTC. It translates to CATSAWDRVGETQYF.

Note on this clonotype: A much more abundant neighbour one base away suggests this may be a read error. V usage is TRBV15 and J usage is TRBJ2-7; D ambiguous. The CDR3 covers 14 residues. Trimming removed 6 bases at V and 6 bases at J, with 18 bases between. Germline V gene sequence: CDR1 LNHNV, CDR2 YYDKDF (reference sequence). CDR3 in DNA: TGTGCCACCAGTTTCGGGCCAGGTTCGATCGAGCAGTACTTC. Translation: CATSFGPGSIEQYF.

The chain recombines TRBV7-3 with TRBJ2-1, with 12 positions matching TRBD2. Germline-derived CDR1 and CDR2 are SGHTA and FQGTGA. J was trimmed by 12 bases and V by 5 bases; bases with no gene match: 8. The CDR3 totals 14 residues. The CDR3 reads CASSRTSGTDTQFF. The CDR3 coding sequence is TGTGCCAGCAGCCGGACTAGCGGGACAGATACGCAGTTCTTC.

The sample holds many counts of this clonotype. The CDR3 region is CASSLDPEPYEQYF. CDR3 DNA sequence: TGCGCCAGCAGCTTGGACCCGGAACCCTACGAGCAGTACTTC. The chain uses TRBV5-1 and TRBJ2-7, with D hard to call. The V gene lost 0 bases and the J gene lost 2 bases, with 9 bases spanning the gap. Looked up from germline, CDR1 is SGHRS and CDR2 is YFSETQ. This CDR3 region has 14 residues.

Notes on this clonotype: An end of the junction differs from the germline gene, which may be a read error. The rearrangement links TRBV19 to TRBJ2-7, with D perhaps matching TRBD2 (5 bases). The J call is uncertain, as TRBJ2-1 better fits the DNA end. The CDR3 runs to 14 residues. Germline loops: CDR1 LNHDA, CDR2 SQIVND (reference sequence). The CDR3 sequence: CASSQEGLAHEQFF. The CDR3 nucleotides are TGCGCCAGCAGCCAAGAGGGCCTGGCCCATGAGCAGTTCTTC.

The table lists this clonotype with many counts. V usage is TRBV20-1 and J usage is TRBJ1-1; tentative D call: TRBD1 (6 bases). Germline CDR1 DFQATT, CDR2 SNEGSKA (reference sequence). The CDR3 spans 14 residues. Trimming left V 3 bases short and J 3 bases short, with 14 bases between. CDR3 bases: TGCAGTGCTAGTCCGGGGGCACGGGACACTGAAGCTTTCTTT. Its translation: CSASPGARDTEAFF.

A note on this clonotype: This may come from a read error, since a much larger clone is one base off. V is TRBV4-3 and J is TRBJ2-2; possibly TRBD2 for D (5 bases). The germline gives CDR1 LGHNA, CDR2 YSLEER. The CDR3 consists of 15 residues. CDR3 bases: TGCGCCAGCAGCCAAGATGCGGAGAACACCGGGGAGCCGTTTTTT. Protein product: CASSQDAENTGEPFF.

J is TRBJ1-2 and V is TRBV20-1, with D perhaps TRBD1 (6 bases). Between the trimmed V and J ends, which lost 3 bases and 1 base, there was a span of 21 bases. CDR1 and CDR2 from the germline V gene are DFQATT and SNEGSKA (reference sequence). The CDR3 runs 17 residues. The CDR3 DNA reads TGCAGTGCTAGTCCCGGGACGAGGGGGAGTGGTAACTATGGCTACACCTTC. This sequence encodes CSASPGTRGSGNYGYTF.

The chain joins TRBV20-1 to TRBJ2-7; TRBD2 matches 8 bases. The CDR3 loop spans 14 amino acids. With V trimmed by 2 bases and J by 7 bases, 10 bases remained unmatched. Germline loops: CDR1 DFQATT, CDR2 SNEGSKA (reference sequence). The CDR3 sequence is CSARRAGAYNEQYF. The CDR3 DNA sequence: TGCAGTGCTAGACGAGCGGGAGCGTACAATGAGCAGTACTTC.